These T cell receptor beta chains were read from a single sample in a study of T-cell reconstitution after alpha-beta-depleted transplantation in children. TCRdb analysed the PCR reads with MiXCR anew, one entry per CDR3 protein. Among a few hundred thousand distinct CDR3 sequences, around 12% were seen once, and the ten largest hold over 5.5%. Sample: PBMCs from the stem cell graft donor, taken from the stem cell graft. The source is a human donor who donated a stem cell graft to a child with combined immunodeficiency. Each CDR3 is given with its conserved first and last residue. Fields, in order: J gene, V gene, clone size, CDR3 protein. Clone size is shown for a subset of rows, as once, few, many or a class of expanded clone.

TRBJ1-4 | TRBV7-9 | few | CASSTVPRSTNEKLFF
TRBJ2-7 | TRBV6-2/TRBV6-3 | few | CASAPTPGINEQYF
TRBJ2-1 | TRBV7-9 | - | CASSSLAGAPYNEQFF
TRBJ2-1 | TRBV5-1 | - | CASSNGLAGDHNEQFF
TRBJ2-5 | TRBV7-2 | - | CASSLSGYTPGQGRFETQYF
TRBJ2-2 | TRBV7-6 | - | CASSSQGGAGELFF
TRBJ2-3 | TRBV5-1 | many | CASSRGLAGADTQYF
TRBJ2-1 | TRBV15 | - | CATSGPGREQFF
TRBJ1-1 | TRBV7-2 | few | CASSLPGGQGRTAFF
TRBJ2-7 | TRBV7-2 | few | CASSSRGIYEQYF
TRBJ2-5 | TRBV4-1 | many | CASSQGFTDQETQYF
TRBJ2-1 | TRBV29-1 | - | CSLRAYGQGIGEQFF
TRBJ2-1 | TRBV7-3 | - | CASSLSTNYEQFF